The 30 T cell receptor beta chains listed next were all sequenced from one sample in a study of cytomegalovirus exposure and HLA in healthy donors. This table comes from immunoSEQ multiplex PCR, and its TCRdb copy is limited to in-frame clones, with some not included. Found here are about 53,000 clones, around 91% of them singletons; the top ten hold approximately 1.5%. The sequenced sample was PBMCs. The receptors shown here come from a man aged 18 to 29 in good health and CMV-seronegative.

This chain connects TRBV7-2 to TRBJ2-4; 7 nucleotides line up with TRBD1. The germline V gene has CDR1 SGHTA and CDR2 FQGNSA. The CDR3 totals 13 residues. The V and J ends lost 7 bases and 7 bases, in that order; junction bases with no gene match: 7. CDR3 residues: CASITTGTNIQYF. The CDR3 DNA follows: TGTGCCAGCATCACGACAGGGACGAACATTCAGTACTTC.

The chain is built from TRBV9 and TRBJ2-1, with TRBD2 matching 9 bases. From germline, CDR1 is SGDLS and CDR2 YYNGEE. This CDR3 has 15 residues. V gave up 3 bases and J gave up 3 bases; unmatched junction bases: 4. CDR3 DNA sequence: TGTGCCAGCAGCGCAAGCGGGGGGATCTACAATGAGCAGTTCTTC. Protein product: CASSASGGIYNEQFF.

The chain uses TRBV10-2 and TRBJ2-7; D is perhaps TRBD2 (6 bases). The germline V and J ends were trimmed by 6 bases and 4 bases, with 16 bases remaining between them. The CDR3 consists of 14 residues. Germline loops: CDR1 WSHSY, CDR2 SAAADI. The CDR3, as DNA: TGCGCCAGCAGCCGGGACTTAGATTTTTACGAGCAGTACTTC. Translated: CASSRDLDFYEQYF.

The chain uses TRBV30 and TRBJ2-7, with 7 bases that match TRBD2. Unmatched junction bases numbered 14, after V lost 3 bases and J lost 3 bases. Per the germline V gene, CDR1 is GTSNPN and CDR2 is SVGIG (reference sequence). CDR3 length: 16 amino acids. CDR3 coding DNA: TGTGCCTGGAGGCCCCGGCGGGAGCGGTTCAGCTACGAGCAGTACTTC. Amino acids: CAWRPRRERFSYEQYF.

The rearrangement joins TRBV4-3 to TRBJ2-5; TRBD2 matches 9 bases. With V trimmed by 4 bases and J by 5 bases, 11 bases remained unmatched. This CDR3 spans 16 amino acids. Germline V CDR1 and CDR2: LGHNA, YSLEER. The CDR3 loop is CASSPSVAGVWETQYF. DNA of the CDR3: TGCGCCAGCAGCCCCTCAGTAGCGGGAGTGTGGGAGACCCAGTACTTC.

The genes are TRBV5-8 and TRBJ1-5; 9 bases map to TRBD1. Losses at the gene ends were 2 bases for V and 6 bases for J; bases not matched to a gene: 3. The CDR3 length is 14 residues. CDR1 and CDR2 (germline): SGHTS, YDEGEE. The CDR3 sequence: CASSFRTGAQPQHF. CDR3 sequence (DNA): TGTGCCAGCAGCTTCCGGACAGGGGCTCAGCCCCAGCATTTT.

CDR3 DNA: TGCGCCAGCAGCCAAGTAGCGTTTCCAAGCACAGATACGCAGTATTTT. Translated: CASSQVAFPSTDTQYF. V is TRBV4-1 and J is TRBJ2-3; weak D call: TRBD2 (5 bases). Deletions cut 1 base from V and 0 bases from J, with 11 bases between. Germline V lookup: CDR1 MGHRA, CDR2 YSYEKL. The CDR3 is made up of 16 amino acids.

The V and J genes are TRBV6-5 and TRBJ2-7, with D tentatively TRBD1 (7 bases). Germline V gene data show CDR1 as MNHEY and CDR2 as SVGAGI. V lost 2 bases and J 6 bases, leaving 14 bases between the germline ends. This CDR3 has 14 residues. CDR3 sequence (DNA): TGTGCCAGCAGTTACGACAGGGAGGTCAGCGAGCAGTACTTC. It codes for CASSYDREVSEQYF.

V is TRBV18 and J is TRBJ2-7; 8 bases are shared with TRBD1. The CDR3 has 12 amino acids. V was clipped by 5 bases and J by 12 bases; unmatched bases: 9. CDR1 is KGHSH and CDR2 is LQKENI in the germline V gene. This CDR3 reads CASSTSRQGLYF. CDR3 nucleotides: TGTGCCAGCTCAACCTCCAGACAGGGGCTGTACTTC.

This sequence joins TRBV10-1 and TRBJ2-1; D is unclear. The germline V and J ends were trimmed by 6 bases and 3 bases, with 21 bases remaining between them. The CDR3 contains 17 residues. Germline values: CDR1 WNHNN, CDR2 SYGVQD (reference sequence). The CDR3, as DNA: TGCGCCAGCAGCTCTAGTGAGGAGCCCCTCCGCTACAATGAGCAGTTCTTC. This translates into CASSSSEEPLRYNEQFF.

The chain combines TRBV28 with TRBJ1-1, with D possibly being TRBD1 (6 bases). Trimming took off 4 bases at V and 2 bases at J, with 17 bases between the two ends. Per the germline V gene, CDR1 is MDHEN and CDR2 is SYDVKM. CDR3 length equals 16 residues. The CDR3 loop is CASSWDPGVRNTEAFF. In DNA, the CDR3 is TGTGCCAGCAGTTGGGACCCAGGGGTCCGCAACACTGAAGCTTTCTTT.

V is TRBV11-3 and J is TRBJ2-1; 9 positions match TRBD2. Per germline, CDR1 SGHNT and CDR2 YENEEA. V lost 3 bases, J lost 5 bases, and 14 bases stayed unmatched. The CDR3 has 18 residues. CDR3 bases: TGTGCCAGCAGCTTCGTTAAGTACGGCGGGAGGGACGACAATGAGCAGTTCTTC. Translating it yields CASSFVKYGGRDDNEQFF.

This rearrangement joins TRBV30 to TRBJ1-1; 8 nucleotides match TRBD1. The germline V gene encodes CDR1 GTSNPN and CDR2 SVGIG (reference sequence). With V trimmed by 5 bases and J by 1 base, 0 bases remained unmatched. This CDR3 contains 12 residues. CDR3 nucleotides: TGTGCCTGGGACAGGGGGAACACTGAAGCTTTCTTT. Its translation: CAWDRGNTEAFF.

The chain joins TRBV5-4 to TRBJ2-1; TRBD1 matches at 9 bases. The CDR3 consists of 16 residues. After removal of 0 bases from V and 7 bases from J, the junction contained 8 bases not matched to a gene. Germline V gene data show CDR1 as SGHNT and CDR2 as YYREEE (reference sequence). The CDR3: CASSLGDRVKRNEQFF. The CDR3, as DNA: TGTGCCAGCAGCTTGGGGGACAGGGTGAAAAGGAATGAGCAGTTCTTC.

The CDR3 nucleotides are TGTGCCAGCAGCTTACGGGGTATCGGAGAGACCCAGTACTTC. Translating gives CASSLRGIGETQYF. The chain uses TRBV7-9 and TRBJ2-5; possibly TRBD2 for D (5 bases). CDR3 length: 14 amino acids. Germline lookup yields CDR1 SEHNR and CDR2 FQNEAQ (reference sequence). The V end was cut by 2 bases, the J end by 4 bases, with 11 bases between.

The chain is built from TRBV6-1 and TRBJ2-1; 10 bases map to TRBD2. V was clipped by 6 bases and J by 3 bases; unmatched bases: 5. Germline-derived CDR1 and CDR2 are MNHNS and SASEGT. The CDR3 spans 15 residues. The CDR3 DNA reads as TGTGCCAGCAGCCCAAGGACTAGCGGCTACAATGAGCAGTTCTTC. Its translation is CASSPRTSGYNEQFF.

V is TRBV27 and J is TRBJ2-1, with D perhaps matching TRBD2 (6 bases). V was shortened by 10 bases and J by 4 bases, with 17 bases between the two germline ends. This CDR3 contains 14 residues. Germline CDR1 MNHEY, CDR2 SMNVEV (reference sequence). In DNA, the CDR3 is TGTGCCACGACGTTAAGGGACTGGTACAATGAGCAGTTCTTC. It translates to CATTLRDWYNEQFF.

This chain uses TRBV6-5 with TRBJ2-2; 7 nucleotides line up with TRBD2. The germline gives CDR1 MNHEY, CDR2 SVGAGI. V shed 2 bases, J shed 2 bases, and the junction held 2 bases outside the gene matches. The CDR3 covers 15 residues. The CDR3 DNA sequence: TGTGCCAGCAGTTACGGCGGGAGAAACACCGGGGAGCTGTTTTTT. This codes for CASSYGGRNTGELFF.

J is TRBJ1-2 and V is TRBV6-1, with no clear D. V was pared by 7 bases and J by 4 bases, with 16 bases between. This CDR3 contains 14 residues. Looked up from germline, CDR1 is MNHNS and CDR2 is SASEGT. For the CDR3, the DNA is TGTGCCAGCACCCTATCGACATTAGGCTATGGCTACACCTTC. This sequence encodes CASTLSTLGYGYTF.

This chain links TRBV5-1 with TRBJ2-5; no reliable D call. This CDR3 contains 15 residues. Trimming removed 0 bases from V and 4 bases from J, with 13 bases in between. In germline, CDR1 is SGHRS, CDR2 YFSETQ. CDR3 nucleotide sequence: TGCGCCAGCAGCTTGGCCGAGAGCATCGGAGAGACCCAGTACTTC. It specifies CASSLAESIGETQYF.

The chain carries TRBV19 and TRBJ2-2, with D perhaps TRBD2 (6 bases). CDR1 LNHDA and CDR2 SQIVND come from the germline V gene (reference sequence). There are 15 residues in the CDR3. Trimming shortened V by 3 bases and J by 2 bases, and 10 bases separated the two germline ends. The CDR3 loop reads CASSIRRDNTGELFF. The DNA for the CDR3 is TGTGCCAGTAGTATTCGGCGGGATAACACCGGGGAGCTGTTTTTT.

A single count supports this clone. The chain uses TRBV28 and TRBJ1-4; no firm D call. Germline V lookup: CDR1 MDHEN, CDR2 SYDVKM. Trimming took off 5 bases at V and 7 bases at J, with 11 bases between the two ends. CDR3 length: 13 amino acids. CDR3 bases: TGTGCCAGCAGTAGCGGGGATGTTGAAAAACTGTTTTTT. It translates to CASSSGDVEKLFF.

The chain carries TRBV7-3 and TRBJ2-1; 11 positions match TRBD2. Germline loops: CDR1 SGHTA, CDR2 FQGTGA. J lost 0 bases, V lost 5 bases, and 9 bases had no gene match. This CDR3 is 18 amino acids long. The CDR3 protein is CASSPGGLAGYSYNEQFF. DNA of the CDR3: TGTGCCAGCAGCCCCGGTGGACTAGCGGGTTACTCCTACAATGAGCAGTTCTTC.

V is TRBV5-6 and J is TRBJ2-1; D might be TRBD2 (6 bases). Germline lookup yields CDR1 SGHDT and CDR2 YYEEEE. V lost 3 bases to trimming and J lost 8 bases, with 18 bases between them. CDR3 size: 15 residues. This chain's CDR3 is CASSSRDSLAHEQFF. Written as DNA, the CDR3 is TGTGCCAGCAGCTCCCGGGACTCCTTGGCCCATGAGCAGTTCTTC.

The chain uses TRBV2 and TRBJ2-1, with 10 positions matching TRBD2. Germline CDR1 SNHLY, CDR2 FYNNEI. This CDR3 comprises 14 residues. Trimming cost V 5 bases and J 5 bases; bases outside gene matches: 3. The CDR3, as DNA: TGTGCCAGCAGTCGGACTAGCGGAGACAATGAGCAGTTCTTC. Its translation: CASSRTSGDNEQFF.

This rearrangement joins TRBV11-3 to TRBJ2-6; D might be TRBD1 (6 bases). CDR1 SGHNT and CDR2 YENEEA come from the germline V gene. Trimming shortened V by 7 bases and J by 2 bases, and 15 bases separated the two germline ends. This CDR3 comprises 16 residues. CDR3 DNA: TGTGCCAGCACAGAGTCAGGGGCCCCTGGGGCCAACGTCCTGACTTTC. It yields the protein CASTESGAPGANVLTF. Full variable domain (rest looked up from reference TRBV11-3 and TRBJ2-6): EAGVVQSPRYKIIEKKQPVAFWCNPISGHNTLYWYLQNLGQGPELLIRYENEEAVDDSQLPKDRFSAERLKGVDSTLKIQPAELGDSAVYLCASTESGAPGANVLTFGAGSRLTVL.

Note on this clone: Within the sample, other DNA sequences also encode this same CDR3. V gene TRBV11-3 combines with J gene TRBJ2-5; no clear D gene. The germline CDR1 and CDR2 sequences are SGHNT and YENEEA. V shed 4 bases and J shed 1 base, with 7 bases lying between them. The CDR3 spans 13 residues. In nucleotides, the CDR3 is TGTGCCAGCAGCTCCCGCGGCCAAGAGACCCAGTACTTC. Its translation: CASSSRGQETQYF.

J is TRBJ1-2 and V is TRBV7-9; maybe TRBD1 (5 bases). The V and J ends lost 3 bases and 0 bases respectively, with 5 bases between them. The CDR3 covers 13 residues. In germline, CDR1 is SEHNR, CDR2 FQNEAQ (reference sequence). The CDR3 DNA reads TGTGCCAGCAGCTTGACAGCTAACTATGGCTACACCTTC. This encodes CASSLTANYGYTF.

The V call is TRBV15, the J call TRBJ2-1; tentative D call: TRBD1 (6 bases). The germline gives CDR1 LNHNV, CDR2 YYDKDF (reference sequence). Trimming left V 5 bases short and J 0 bases short, with 14 bases between. This CDR3 region has 16 residues. The CDR3 loop is CATSVRTGSSYNEQFF. CDR3 bases: TGTGCCACCAGCGTTCGTACAGGGAGCTCCTACAATGAGCAGTTCTTC.

The rearrangement joins TRBV30 to TRBJ2-7; 9 bases are a match to TRBD1. V lost 5 bases to trimming and J lost 4 bases; unmatched junction nucleotides: 9. CDR3 size: 14 residues. The germline V gene has CDR1 GTSNPN and CDR2 SVGIG (reference sequence). The CDR3 DNA is TGTGCCTGGGATAAGGGACAGGGTACGTACGAGCAGTACTTC. As protein: CAWDKGQGTYEQYF.